This T cell receptor (beta chain) derives from a study of vaccination effects on CD4 cells after COVID-19. On the study more broadly: Prior to sequencing, the ViraFEST assay stimulated PBMC with viral peptide pools, which expanded the antigen-specific CD4+ T cells.

This clone was counted between two and nine times. Antigen specificity is unknown. The assay was immunoSEQ multiplex PCR, and TCRdb's table has in-frame clones only and misses some. The sample consists of tens of thousands of clones, roughly four fifths of them appearing once. The germline V and J ends were trimmed by 4 bases and 2 bases, with 20 bases remaining between them. This CDR3 is built from 17 residues. Germline loops: CDR1 WSHSY, CDR2 SAAADI. Having been cultured for around ten days, the cells underwent CD4+ T cell isolation. Two doses of BNT162b2 or mRNA-1273 vaccine were administered to participants.

The clonotype was recovered from a human donor who received a COVID-19 vaccine. The V and J genes are TRBV10-2 and TRBJ1-2; TRBD1 is a possible D gene (5 bases). The specimen was CD4+ T cells from PBMCs cultured without peptide, collected after COVID-19 vaccination. The chain's CDR3 is CASSGGYQDTINYGYTF. The CDR3 DNA follows: TGCGCCAGCAGTGGGGGGTATCAGGACACGATAAACTATGGCTACACCTTC.